This record looks at one T cell receptor (beta chain) sequence and its context. The method was immunoSEQ multiplex PCR; TCRdb's version includes in-frame clones alone and lacks a portion of them. The table shows about 730,000 clones, with 80% to 90% occurring only once. This record comes from a study of shared T cell receptors in the human thymus. The CDR3 totals 16 residues. J gave up 4 bases and V 2 bases, and 8 bases lay outside the gene matches. Germline values: CDR1 SGHVS, CDR2 FQNEAQ. This sample was also put to use in a study of human thymus T cells.

This TCR was sampled from a girl less than two years old with a congenital heart defect. The chain couples TRBV7-8 to TRBJ1-5, with TRBD1 matching 7 bases. The sequencing input was thymocytes. The DNA for the CDR3 is TGTGCCAGCAGCTTACCTCCGACAGGGAAAAATCAGCCCCAGCATTTT. Its translation is CASSLPPTGKNQPQHF.